The 5 T cell receptor beta chains in this list originate from one sample, sequenced in a study of tumor and adjacent non-tumor tissue in lung cancer. The library came from three nested PCR rounds adapted from ARM-PCR protocols. Each CDR3 protein gets one entry after TCRdb re-called the multiplex PCR reads with MiXCR. The table has 71,000 or so distinct CDR3 sequences, 80% seen once. RNA was extracted from bulk tissue without any cell sorting. Material: lung tumor tissue. Receptor source: a woman between 50 and 59 years old with non-small cell lung cancer.

By sample fraction, this clonotype is medium-sized (0.01 to 0.1%). The chain couples TRBV12-3 or TRBV12-4 to TRBJ1-2, with TRBD1 identical over 9 bases. The CDR3 spans 13 residues. With V trimmed by 6 bases and J by 10 bases, 9 bases remained unmatched. The CDR3 here is CASSIDRGMNYTF. For the CDR3, the DNA is TGTGCCAGCAGCATCGACAGGGGGATGAACTACACCTTC.

Comment on this clonotype: The germline gene is not matched at one end of the junction; a read error may be the cause. CDR3 residues: CASSYIAGEDNEEFF. The CDR3 DNA reads TGTGCCAGCAGCTATATAGCGGGAGAAGACAATGAGGAGTTCTTC. The V call is TRBV11-2, the J call TRBJ2-1; 9 bases match TRBD2. Germline CDR1 is SGHAT and CDR2 is FQNNGV. The CDR3 is made up of 15 amino acids.

Comments on this clonotype: Given the absence of the conserved phenylalanine or tryptophan at the CDR3 end, a read error is likely. The V call is TRBV7-8, the J call TRBJ2-7; 8 bases agree with TRBD2. The CDR3 has 16 amino acids. J lost 6 bases, V lost 1 base, and 11 bases had no gene match. Germline CDR1 and CDR2: SGHVS and FQNEAQ. This chain's CDR3 is CASSLGSSGNGFEQYL. CDR3 bases: TGTGCCAGCAGCTTAGGAAGTAGCGGGAATGGTTTCGAGCAGTACTTA.

The count of this clonotype is one. The junction does not match germline at one end; this may be a read error. J is TRBJ2-7 and V is TRBV11-1, with 7 bases aligning to TRBD2. The germline CDR1 and CDR2 sequences are SGHAT and FQDESV (reference sequence). CDR3 size: 17 residues. The CDR3, as DNA: TGTGCTAGCAGTTTATATGTTCAGCGGGAAAACTCCTACGAGGAGTACTTC. Translated: CASSLYVQRENSYEEYF.

Turning to this clonotype: Germline and junction disagree at one end, which may indicate a read error. This sequence joins TRBV11-1 and TRBJ2-7; D might be TRBD2 (5 bases). There are 14 residues in the CDR3. Germline loops: CDR1 SGHAT, CDR2 FQDESV (reference sequence). The CDR3 loop is CVSSPSVIRWEQYF. Written as DNA, the CDR3 is TGTGTCAGCAGCCCGAGTGTCATAAGGTGGGAGCAGTATTTC.